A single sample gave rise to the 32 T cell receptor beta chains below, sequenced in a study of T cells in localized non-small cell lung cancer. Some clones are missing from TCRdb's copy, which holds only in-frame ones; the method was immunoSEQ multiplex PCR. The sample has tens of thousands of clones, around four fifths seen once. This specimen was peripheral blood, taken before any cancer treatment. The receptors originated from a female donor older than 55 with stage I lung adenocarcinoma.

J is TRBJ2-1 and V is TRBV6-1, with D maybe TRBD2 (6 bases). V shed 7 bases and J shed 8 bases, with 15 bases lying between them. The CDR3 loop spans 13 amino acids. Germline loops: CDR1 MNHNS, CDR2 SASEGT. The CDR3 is CASNGLMGHEQFF. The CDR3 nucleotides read TGTGCCAGCAACGGACTAATGGGTCATGAGCAGTTCTTC.

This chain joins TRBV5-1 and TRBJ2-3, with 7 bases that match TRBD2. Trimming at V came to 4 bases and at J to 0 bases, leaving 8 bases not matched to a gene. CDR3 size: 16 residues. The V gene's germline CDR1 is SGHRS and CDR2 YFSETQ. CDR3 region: CASSPNGAGSTDTQYF. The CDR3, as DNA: TGCGCCAGCAGCCCCAATGGAGCGGGGAGCACAGATACGCAGTATTTT.

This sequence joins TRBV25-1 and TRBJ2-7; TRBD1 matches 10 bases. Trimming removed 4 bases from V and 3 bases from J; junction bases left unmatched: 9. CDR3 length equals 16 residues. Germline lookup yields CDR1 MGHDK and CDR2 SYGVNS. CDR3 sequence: CASSGTRTGGIYEQYF. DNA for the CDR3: TGTGCCAGCAGTGGAACCAGGACAGGGGGTATCTACGAGCAGTACTTC.

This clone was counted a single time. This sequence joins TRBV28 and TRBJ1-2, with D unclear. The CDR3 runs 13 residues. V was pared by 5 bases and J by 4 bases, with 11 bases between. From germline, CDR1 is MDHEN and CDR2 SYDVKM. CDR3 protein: CASSPAGVYGYTF. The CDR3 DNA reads TGTGCCAGCAGTCCCGCTGGCGTCTATGGCTACACCTTC.

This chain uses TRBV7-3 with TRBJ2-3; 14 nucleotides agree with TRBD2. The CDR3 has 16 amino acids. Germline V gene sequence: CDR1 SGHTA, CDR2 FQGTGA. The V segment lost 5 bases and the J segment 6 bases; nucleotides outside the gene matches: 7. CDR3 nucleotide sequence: TGTGCCAGCAGCCGGGGACTAGCGGGAGCAGGGGATACGCAGTATTTT. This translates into CASSRGLAGAGDTQYF. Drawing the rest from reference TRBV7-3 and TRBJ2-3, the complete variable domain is GAGVSQTPSNKVTEKGKYVELRCDPISGHTALYWYRQSLGQGPEFLIYFQGTGAADDSGLPNDRFFAVRPEGSVSTLKIQRTERGDSAVYLCASSRGLAGAGDTQYFGPGTRLTVL.

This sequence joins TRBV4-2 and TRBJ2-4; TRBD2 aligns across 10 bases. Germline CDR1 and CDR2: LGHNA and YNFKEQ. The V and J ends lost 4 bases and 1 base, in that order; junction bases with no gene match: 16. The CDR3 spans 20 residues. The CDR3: CASSPLPLSGRASAKNIQYF. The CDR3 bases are TGTGCCAGCAGCCCCCTCCCACTAAGCGGGAGGGCCTCGGCCAAAAACATTCAGTACTTC.

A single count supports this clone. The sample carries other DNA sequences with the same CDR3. The CDR3 here is CASSLDVGNQPQHF. CDR3 sequence (DNA): TGTGCCAGCAGCCTGGACGTGGGCAATCAGCCCCAGCATTTT. The chain is built from TRBV7-9 and TRBJ1-5; D gene ambiguous. The CDR3 is 14 amino acids. Germline assignment: CDR1 SEHNR and CDR2 FQNEAQ (reference sequence). With 5 bases removed from V and 2 bases from J, the gap between germline ends came to 10 bases.

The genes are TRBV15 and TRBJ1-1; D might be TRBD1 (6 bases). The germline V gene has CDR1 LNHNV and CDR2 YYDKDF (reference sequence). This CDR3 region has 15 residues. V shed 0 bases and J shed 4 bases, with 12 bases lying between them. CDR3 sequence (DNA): TGTGCCACCAGCAGAGATCCTCAGGGGTCCACTGAAGCTTTCTTT. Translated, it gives CATSRDPQGSTEAFF.

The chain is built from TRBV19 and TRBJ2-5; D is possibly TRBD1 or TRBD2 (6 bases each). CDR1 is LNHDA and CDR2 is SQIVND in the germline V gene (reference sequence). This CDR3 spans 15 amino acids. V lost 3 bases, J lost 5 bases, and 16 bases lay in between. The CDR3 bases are TGTGCCAGTAGTATCCGGGGGCTCAACGAGGAGACCCAGTACTTC. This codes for CASSIRGLNEETQYF.

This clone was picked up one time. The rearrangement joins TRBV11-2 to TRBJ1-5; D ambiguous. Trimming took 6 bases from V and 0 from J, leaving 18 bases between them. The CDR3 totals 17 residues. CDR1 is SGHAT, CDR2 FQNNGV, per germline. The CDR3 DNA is TGTGCCAGCAGACAAAGCCGGGCCACGTGTAGCAATCAGCCCCAGCATTTT. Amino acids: CASRQSRATCSNQPQHF.

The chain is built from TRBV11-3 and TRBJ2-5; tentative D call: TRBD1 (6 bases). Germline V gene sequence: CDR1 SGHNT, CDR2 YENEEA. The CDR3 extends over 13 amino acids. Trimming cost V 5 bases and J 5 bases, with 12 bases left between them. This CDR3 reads CASSPGVVETQYF. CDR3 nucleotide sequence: TGTGCCAGCAGCCCAGGGGTAGTGGAGACCCAGTACTTC. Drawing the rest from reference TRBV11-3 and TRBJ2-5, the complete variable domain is EAGVVQSPRYKIIEKKQPVAFWCNPISGHNTLYWYLQNLGQGPELLIRYENEEAVDDSQLPKDRFSAERLKGVDSTLKIQPAELGDSAVYLCASSPGVVETQYFGPGTRLLVL.

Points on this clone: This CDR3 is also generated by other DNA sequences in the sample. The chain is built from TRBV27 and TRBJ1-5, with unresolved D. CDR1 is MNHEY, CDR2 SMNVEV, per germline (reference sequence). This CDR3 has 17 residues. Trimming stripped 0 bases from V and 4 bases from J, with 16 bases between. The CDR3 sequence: CASSLSVRGERNQPQHF. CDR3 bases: TGTGCCAGCAGTTTATCTGTGCGCGGAGAACGAAATCAGCCCCAGCATTTT.

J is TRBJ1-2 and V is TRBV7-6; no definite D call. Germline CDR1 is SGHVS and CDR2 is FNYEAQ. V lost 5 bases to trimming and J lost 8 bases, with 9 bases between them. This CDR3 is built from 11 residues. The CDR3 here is CASSRTEGYTF. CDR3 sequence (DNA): TGTGCCAGCAGCCGAACTGAGGGCTACACCTTC.

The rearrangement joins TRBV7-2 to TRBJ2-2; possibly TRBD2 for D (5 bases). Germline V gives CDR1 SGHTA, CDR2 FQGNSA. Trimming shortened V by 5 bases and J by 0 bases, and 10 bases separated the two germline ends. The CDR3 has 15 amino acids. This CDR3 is CASSPWRTNTGELFF. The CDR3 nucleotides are TGTGCCAGCAGCCCCTGGAGGACGAACACCGGGGAGCTGTTTTTT. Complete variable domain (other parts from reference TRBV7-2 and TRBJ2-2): GAGVSQSPSNKVTEKGKDVELRCDPISGHTALYWYRQSLGQGLEFLIYFQGNSAPDKSGLPSDRFSAERTGGSVSTLTIQRTQQEDSAVYLCASSPWRTNTGELFFGEGSRLTVL.

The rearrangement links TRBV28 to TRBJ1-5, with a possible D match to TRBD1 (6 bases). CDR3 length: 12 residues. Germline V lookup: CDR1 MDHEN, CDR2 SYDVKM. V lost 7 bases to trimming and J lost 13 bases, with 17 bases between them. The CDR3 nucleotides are TGTGCCAGCACCCCCCCACAGGGCGATCAGCATTTT. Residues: CASTPPQGDQHF.

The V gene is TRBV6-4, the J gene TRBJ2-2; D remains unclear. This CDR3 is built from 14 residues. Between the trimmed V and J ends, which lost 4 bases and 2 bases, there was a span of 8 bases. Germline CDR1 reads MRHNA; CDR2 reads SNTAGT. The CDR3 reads CASSAIYNTGELFF. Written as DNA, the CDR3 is TGTGCCAGCAGTGCCATCTATAACACCGGGGAGCTGTTTTTT.

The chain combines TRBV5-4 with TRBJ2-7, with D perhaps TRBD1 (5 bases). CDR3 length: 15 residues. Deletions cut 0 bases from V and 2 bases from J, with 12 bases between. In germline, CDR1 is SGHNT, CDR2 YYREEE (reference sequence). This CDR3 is CASSLAGRATYEQYF. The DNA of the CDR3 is TGTGCCAGCAGCTTGGCGGGCAGGGCCACCTACGAGCAGTACTTC. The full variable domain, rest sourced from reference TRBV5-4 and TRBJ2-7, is ETGVTQSPTHLIKTRGQQVTLRCSSQSGHNTVSWYQQALGQGPQFIFQYYREEENGRGNFPPRFSGLQFPNYSSELNVNALELDDSALYLCASSLAGRATYEQYFGPGTRLTVT.

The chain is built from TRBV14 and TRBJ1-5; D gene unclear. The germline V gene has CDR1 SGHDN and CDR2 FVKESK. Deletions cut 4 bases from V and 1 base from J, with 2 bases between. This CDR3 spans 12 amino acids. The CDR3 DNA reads TGTGCCAGCAGCCTAAGCAATCAGCCCCAGCATTTT. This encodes CASSLSNQPQHF.

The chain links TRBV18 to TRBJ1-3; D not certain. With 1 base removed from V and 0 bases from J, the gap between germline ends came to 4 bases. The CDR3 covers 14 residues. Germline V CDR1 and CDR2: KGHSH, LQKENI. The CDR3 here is CASSPQNSGNTIYF. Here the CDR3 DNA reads TGTGCCAGCTCACCACAAAACTCTGGAAACACCATATATTTT.

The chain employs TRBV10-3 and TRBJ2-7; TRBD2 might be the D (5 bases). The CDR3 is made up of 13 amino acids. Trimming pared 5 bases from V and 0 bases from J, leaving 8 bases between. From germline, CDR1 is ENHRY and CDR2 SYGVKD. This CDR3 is CAISRGSSYEQYF. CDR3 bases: TGTGCCATCAGTCGGGGAAGCTCCTACGAGCAGTACTTC.

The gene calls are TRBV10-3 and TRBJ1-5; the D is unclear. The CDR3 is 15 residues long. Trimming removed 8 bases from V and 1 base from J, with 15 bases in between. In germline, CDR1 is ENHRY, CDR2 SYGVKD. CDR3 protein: CAIRAAGQSNQPQHF. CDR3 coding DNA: TGTGCCATCCGGGCTGCAGGTCAAAGCAATCAGCCCCAGCATTTT.

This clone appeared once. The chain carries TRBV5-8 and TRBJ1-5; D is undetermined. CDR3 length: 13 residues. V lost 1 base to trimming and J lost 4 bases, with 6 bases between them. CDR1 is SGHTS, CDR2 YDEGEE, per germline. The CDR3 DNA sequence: TGTGCCAGCAGCTTGACACGAAATCAGCCCCAGCATTTT. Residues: CASSLTRNQPQHF.

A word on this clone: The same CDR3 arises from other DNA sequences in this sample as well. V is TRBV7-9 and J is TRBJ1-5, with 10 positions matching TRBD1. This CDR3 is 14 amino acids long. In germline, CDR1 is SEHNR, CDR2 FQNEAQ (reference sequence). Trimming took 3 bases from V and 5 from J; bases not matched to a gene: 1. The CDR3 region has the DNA TGTGCCAGCAGCTTGGGACAGGGGTATCAGCCCCAGCATTTT. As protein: CASSLGQGYQPQHF.

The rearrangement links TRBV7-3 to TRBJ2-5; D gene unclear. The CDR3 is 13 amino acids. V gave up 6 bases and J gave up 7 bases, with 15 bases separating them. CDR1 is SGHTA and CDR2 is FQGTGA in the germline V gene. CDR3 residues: CASSPDPSGTQYF. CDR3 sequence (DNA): TGTGCCAGCAGTCCCGACCCTTCAGGGACCCAGTACTTC.

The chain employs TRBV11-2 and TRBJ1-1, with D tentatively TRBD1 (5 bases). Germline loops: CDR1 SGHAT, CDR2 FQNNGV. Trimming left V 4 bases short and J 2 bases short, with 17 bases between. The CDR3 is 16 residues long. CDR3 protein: CASSSGHPRINTEAFF. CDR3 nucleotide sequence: TGTGCCAGCAGCTCAGGACATCCAAGAATAAACACTGAAGCTTTCTTT. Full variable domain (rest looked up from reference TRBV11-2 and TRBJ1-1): EAGVAQSPRYKIIEKRQSVAFWCNPISGHATLYWYQQILGQGPKLLIQFQNNGVVDDSQLPKDRFSAERLKGVDSTLKIQPAKLEDSAVYLCASSSGHPRINTEAFFGQGTRLTVV.

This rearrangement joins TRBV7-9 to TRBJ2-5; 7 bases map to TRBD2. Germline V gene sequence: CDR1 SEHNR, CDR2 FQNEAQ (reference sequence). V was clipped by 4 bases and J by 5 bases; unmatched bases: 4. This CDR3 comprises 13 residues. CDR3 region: CASSSWGGETQYF. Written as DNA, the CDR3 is TGTGCCAGCAGCTCCTGGGGGGGGGAGACCCAGTACTTC.

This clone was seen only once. CDR3 loop: CASSRRAAGRDNEQFF. DNA of the CDR3: TGTGCCAGCAGTCGAAGGGCTGCGGGGAGAGACAATGAGCAGTTCTTC. The V call is TRBV6-6, the J call TRBJ2-1, with D possibly TRBD2 on 6 matching bases. Germline-derived CDR1 and CDR2 are MNHNY and SVGAGI (reference sequence). Trimming cost V 5 bases and J 5 bases, with 19 bases left between them. The CDR3 consists of 16 residues.

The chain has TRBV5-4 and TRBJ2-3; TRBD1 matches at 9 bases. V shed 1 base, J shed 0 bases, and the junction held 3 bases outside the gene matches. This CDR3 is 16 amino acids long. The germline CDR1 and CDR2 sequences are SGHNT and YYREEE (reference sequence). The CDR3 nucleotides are TGTGCCAGCAGCTTGTTGGACAGGGGCAGCACAGATACGCAGTATTTT. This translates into CASSLLDRGSTDTQYF.

The CDR3 DNA is TGTGCCAGCACCTTTACTCCGGGACAGGATATTAAAGGGAGCTCCTACGAGCAGTACTTC. This encodes CASTFTPGQDIKGSSYEQYF. V gene TRBV21-1 combines with J gene TRBJ2-7; the D call TRBD1 from the table was never checked on the DNA. TRBV21-1 represents a pseudogene. This CDR3 has 20 amino acids.

CDR3 DNA: TGCGCCAGCAGTTTGACAGGGGGGATGAACACTGAAGCTTTCTTT. Translation: CASSLTGGMNTEAFF. J is TRBJ1-1 and V is TRBV5-1, with 9 positions matching TRBD1. With 5 bases clipped from V and 0 bases from J, the junction kept 5 bases outside the gene matches. CDR3 size: 15 residues. Looked up from germline, CDR1 is SGHRS and CDR2 is YFSETQ.

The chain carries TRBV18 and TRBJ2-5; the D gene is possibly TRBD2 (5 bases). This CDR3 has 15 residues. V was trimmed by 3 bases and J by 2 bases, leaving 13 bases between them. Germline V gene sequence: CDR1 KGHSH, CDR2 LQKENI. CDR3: CASSPGSGRQETQYF. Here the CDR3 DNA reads TGTGCCAGCTCACCCGGATCTGGGAGACAAGAGACCCAGTACTTC.

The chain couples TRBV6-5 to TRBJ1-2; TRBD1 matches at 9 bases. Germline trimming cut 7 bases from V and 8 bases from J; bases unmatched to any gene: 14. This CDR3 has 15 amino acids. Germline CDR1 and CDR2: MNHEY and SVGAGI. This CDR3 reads CASTVDRGLLVGYTF. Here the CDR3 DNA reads TGTGCCAGCACAGTGGACAGGGGCCTTCTCGTGGGCTACACCTTC.